The T cell receptor (beta chain) described here comes from a study of low-dose radiotherapy and immunotherapy resistance in tumors (dated 2022 in TCRdb). Context from the whole study: In Cohort 1, each fraction delivered 0.5 Gy every 2 weeks, and the prescribed total PTV dose was 6.5 Gy. Eight patients were included in the translational analysis, namely three from the first dose cohort plus the first five from the second dose cohort. Randomization of trial participants into treatment groups was not performed. Patients were given nivolumab as a 240 mg flat dose every two weeks and ipilimumab at 1 mg/kg every six weeks, with both drugs delivered intravenously. Cohort 2 received 1 Gy per fraction every two weeks, with a total of 13 Gy over 26 weeks. Starting on cycle 1 day 1, patients took 300 mg of aspirin by mouth once daily for four cycles. Cyclophosphamide 200 mg/m2 was administered intravenously every two weeks, one day before each radiation and immunotherapy administration.

For this clonotype: Its antigen is not yet known. A far larger clone is a single base away, which makes a read error likely.

From the cysteine through the phenylalanine, the CDR3 covers 13 amino acids. Only the CDR3 DNA stays, 39 bases, in frame from base 1. Looking up the germline V gene yields CDR1 SGHDN and CDR2 FVKESK. The germline ends are 13 bases apart after V is trimmed by 0 bases and J by 11 bases. The time point label, as the study defines it: before trial treatment. Donors were enrolled in RACIN, a single-arm phase I dose-escalation trial combining nivolumab, ipilimumab, aspirin, low-dose cyclophosphamide and low-dose radiotherapy. To be eligible, a patient needed to have an advanced solid tumor that was TIL-negative. Sequencing instrument: Illumina HiSeq 2500. First-strand cDNA was synthesized using Superscript III and a set of TRAV- and TRBV-specific primers, so that both TCRalpha and TCRbeta chains were covered. TCRs were amplified with Phusion for around 20 PCR cycles, with a constant-region primer paired with the adapter attached to the V primers. The MessageAmp II aRNA Amplification Kit was used to amplify the isolated mRNA, with in vitro transcription run for less than 20 hours at 37 degrees C. The Dynabeads mRNA DIRECT Purification Kit was used to isolate mRNA for TCR sequencing. Indexed Illumina adapters were added in a second Phusion PCR of about 24 cycles, after which AMPure XP beads were used to purify the products. For the original study's pipeline: Custom Perl scripts pooled TCR sequences encoding the same protein, removed out-of-frame sequences and computed each clonotype's abundance. Any TCR sequence supported by only a single read was excluded from analysis. The metrics used to describe the repertoires included Shannon entropy, Gini index, clonality, richness, and the frequency of TCRs shared between repertoires. The public reads were reprocessed in TCRdb via fastp at Q25 and MiXCR, keeping in-frame beta chains. A single entry per CDR3 protein holds the most common genes and DNA from its merged rows. TCRdb, not the original authors, processed these V and J calls. Recorded for this sample are some 82,000 distinct CDR3 sequences; approximately 17% of them occurred a single time. Of the sample, over 4.5% is held by the ten largest clones.

This receptor was identified in a male donor with prostate cancer. The chain uses TRBV14 and TRBJ2-5, with the D gene call left open. Source: PBMCs, taken before treatment. The CDR3 reads CASSQDYSAEQYF. The DNA is TGTGCCAGCAGCCAAGATTACAGCGCTGAGCAGTACTTC.